This TCR beta chain appears in the sequencing data of a study of a mutant IDH1 vaccine in newly diagnosed glioma. Study background: First vaccine doses came 4-6 weeks after radiotherapy alone, or with temozolomide cycles. Previous treatment comprised radiotherapy, temozolomide, or both, mostly both.

As to this clone: Its antigen is still unknown.

Indicated time point: week 35, safety follow-up. Vaccinated patients received 300 ug of mutant IDH1 20-mer peptide per dose, with topical imiquimod. The repertoire was sequenced with immunoSEQ multiplex PCR; TCRdb's copy has only in-frame clones and lacks some. The table includes around 32,000 clones, around three quarters detected once. Regarding the study as a whole: Among all patients, vaccine-induced immune responses occurred in around 93%.

The germline V and J ends were trimmed by 0 bases and 4 bases, with 13 bases remaining between them. The germline V gene has CDR1 SGHNT and CDR2 YYREEE (reference sequence). The CDR3 totals 15 residues. The TCR was taken from a woman in her 30s with glioma. Some clones in this sample may be carry-over from other donors' samples. This chain joins TRBV5-4 and TRBJ1-2; D is possibly TRBD1 (5 bases). Sequences were derived from PBMCs, sampled from a glioma patient whose treatment included an IDH1 peptide vaccine. The CDR3 bases are TGTGCCAGCAGCTTGGGTAGGGGCAGGTCCTATGGCTACACCTTC. Translating gives CASSLGRGRSYGYTF.